The entry that follows covers one T cell receptor beta chain sequence. Antigen unknown. Profiling relied on immunoSEQ multiplex PCR, and the TCRdb table lists in-frame clones only, not all of them. The table includes some 100,000 clones, 88% detected once. The V end lost 8 bases, the J end lost 4 bases, and 13 bases lay between the germline ends. The CDR3 covers 13 residues. Germline V CDR1 and CDR2: MNHEY, SVGAGI. This sample was included in a study of T cell responses to AZD1222 COVID-19 vaccine. Study-level points and caveats: The study identified only five to seven AZD1222 recipients as seropositive at baseline. Two AZD1222 administrations were followed by greater Spike-specific TCR breadth and depth.

This chain links TRBV6-5 with TRBJ2-3, with a possible D match to TRBD1 (7 bases). The material sequenced was peripheral blood, taken on day 0 of AZD1222 vaccination. The origin of this receptor is an adult in good health. The chain's CDR3 is CASGARGADTQYF. The CDR3 DNA is TGTGCCAGCGGAGCCAGGGGGGCAGATACGCAGTATTTT.